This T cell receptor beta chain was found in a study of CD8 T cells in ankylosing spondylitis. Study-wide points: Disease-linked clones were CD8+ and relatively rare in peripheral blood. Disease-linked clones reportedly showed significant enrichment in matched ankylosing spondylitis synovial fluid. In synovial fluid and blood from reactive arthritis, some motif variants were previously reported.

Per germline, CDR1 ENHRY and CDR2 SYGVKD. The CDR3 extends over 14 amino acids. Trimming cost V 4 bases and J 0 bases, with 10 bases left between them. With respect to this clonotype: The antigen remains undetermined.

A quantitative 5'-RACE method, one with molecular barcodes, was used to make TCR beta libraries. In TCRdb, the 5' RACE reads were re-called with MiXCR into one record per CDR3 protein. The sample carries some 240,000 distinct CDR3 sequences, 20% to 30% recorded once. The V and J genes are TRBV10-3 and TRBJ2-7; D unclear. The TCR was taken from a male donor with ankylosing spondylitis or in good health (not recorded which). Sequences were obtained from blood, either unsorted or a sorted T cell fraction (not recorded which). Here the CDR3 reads CAISGEIGSYEQYF. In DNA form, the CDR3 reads TGTGCCATCAGTGGCGAAATTGGCTCCTACGAGCAGTACTTC.